The 6 T cell receptor beta chains below come from one sample, sequenced in a study of OX40 agonist ivuxolimab in advanced cancers. Generated by immunoSEQ multiplex PCR, the TCRdb table keeps only in-frame clones and is missing some. The repertoire holds 9,500 to 15,000 clones, with under 85% as singletons. Specimen: CD4+ or CD8+ T cells sorted from blood, collected in a trial of the OX40 agonist ivuxolimab. The receptor source for this set is an adult with an advanced solid tumor such as melanoma, head and neck, liver or kidney cancer.

This clone was counted between two and nine times. J is TRBJ2-7 and V is TRBV11-2, with D perhaps matching TRBD2 (7 bases). CDR1 SGHAT and CDR2 FQNNGV come from the germline V gene. The CDR3 extends over 15 amino acids. V lost 5 bases, J lost 3 bases, and 17 bases lay in between. The CDR3 DNA is TGTGCCAGCAGCCATTGGCGGGGGCCTCTCTACGAGCAGTACTTC. Translation: CASSHWRGPLYEQYF.

This clone has just one count. This chain connects TRBV6-6 to TRBJ2-1, with 8 positions matching TRBD2. The germline CDR1 and CDR2 sequences are MNHNY and SVGAGI (reference sequence). This CDR3 has 14 residues. Losses at the gene ends were 6 bases for V and 8 bases for J; bases not matched to a gene: 9. The CDR3 DNA follows: TGTGCCAGCAGCTCTGGACTAGCTCTTCATGAGCAGTTCTTC. This sequence encodes CASSSGLALHEQFF.

This rearrangement joins TRBV7-8 to TRBJ2-1; TRBD1 matches at 7 bases. After removal of 3 bases from V and 3 bases from J, the junction contained 11 bases not matched to a gene. The length of the CDR3 is 17 residues. From germline, CDR1 is SGHVS and CDR2 FQNEAQ. The CDR3 sequence: CASSFIPPGQFYNEQFF. The CDR3 nucleotides read TGTGCCAGCAGCTTTATACCCCCGGGACAGTTCTACAATGAGCAGTTCTTC.

The chain recombines TRBV19 with TRBJ1-6; a weak D match, TRBD1 (5 bases). The germline V gene encodes CDR1 LNHDA and CDR2 SQIVND (reference sequence). With 3 bases removed from V and 6 bases from J, the gap between germline ends came to 6 bases. This CDR3 contains 13 residues. The DNA for the CDR3 is TGTGCCAGTAGTATCGGGGGTAATTCACCCCTCCACTTT. Amino acids: CASSIGGNSPLHF.

This clone was observed a few times. The V gene is TRBV6-6, the J gene TRBJ2-7; D remains unclear. This CDR3 spans 10 amino acids. Trimming took off 10 bases at V and 2 bases at J, with 6 bases between the two ends. Germline V gene sequence: CDR1 MNHNY, CDR2 SVGAGI (reference sequence). Written as DNA, the CDR3 is TGTGCCACTTGGCCCTACGAGCAGTACTTC. Its protein is CATWPYEQYF.

This chain connects TRBV5-4 to TRBJ2-7; TRBD2 might be the D (5 bases). The CDR3 contains 14 residues. Per germline, CDR1 SGHNT and CDR2 YYREEE (reference sequence). V shed 4 bases and J shed 1 base, with 12 bases lying between them. This chain's CDR3 is CASSPLVASYEQYF. The CDR3 region has the DNA TGTGCCAGCAGCCCCCTCGTAGCGTCCTACGAGCAGTACTTC.